The T cell receptor (beta chain) under discussion was sequenced for a study of blood T cell repertoires in COVID-19 (dated by TCRdb to the early 2020s). Regarding the study in general: Collaborator samples came from the United States, Italy and Spain and covered acute and convalescent phases of COVID-19. The prospective study material was composed of cDNA or gDNA derived from T cells, B-cell-depleted T cells, or PBMCs. Subjects who had been exposed to COVID-19, were actively infected with it, or had recovered from it provided the deeply sampled blood TCRbeta repertoires that made up the dataset. The repertoires were released in a freely available public database intended as a resource for research on the immune response to SARS-CoV-2. Samples were obtained from the ongoing ImmuneRACE study (first 160 participants) and from 950 to 1,500 subjects provided by 6 global collaborators. A de-identified subject ID, COVID-19 status, age in years and sex were almost always included in the sample metadata. Where available, HLA class I and class II types were taken from metadata supplied by the sample provider and were not determined by assay-based typing. Study-level results and caveats: How much clinical and demographic metadata was included differed by source and by participant, and the metadata was provided uncurated.

The CDR3 contains 14 residues, cysteine and phenylalanine counted. Of all the DNA, just the CDR3 is kept, 42 bases in frame from base 1. V loses 3 bases, J loses 0 bases, and the germline ends lie 9 bases apart. Sequences MNHEY (CDR1) and SMNVEV (CDR2) are obtained from the germline V gene (reference sequence). In Seattle, one collaborating source enrolled patients while the infection was active and tracked those patients longitudinally over the course of disease. Each collaborating institution followed its own protocols to collect whole blood in K2EDTA tubes. For TCRbeta analysis, collaborators shipped samples as frozen whole blood, isolated PBMCs, or DNA extracted from either of those sample types. The immunoSEQ Assay, a bias-controlled multiplex PCR, was used to amplify TCRbeta CDR3 regions from genomic DNA. On the study's bioinformatics: The number of nucleated cells in each sample was estimated by amplification of reference gene primers within the assay. To quantify the absolute abundance of each unique TCRbeta CDR3 rearrangement, sequence reads were collapsed and filtered. Productive Simpson clonality was computed per sample as the square root of Simpson's diversity index over productive rearrangements. This is the immuneACCESS table as TCRdb keeps it, with only in-frame sequences that have V and J called. A part of the clones is gone; compared with another copy, unresolved V genes explain less than half, and the rest is unexplained. That table supplies the V and J calls and clone size; D and trimming were determined from the DNA. The sample table contains 330,000 or so clones; only one count was recorded for 87% of them. The ten biggest clones cover 7.5% to 10% of the sample.

About this clone: Its antigen is currently not known. No per-base quality is available; no much larger clone lies one base away.

The sequence came from a man aged 30 to 45 with COVID-19, enrolled during active disease. The sample comprised peripheral blood. The V and J genes are TRBV27 and TRBJ2-7; the D gene is not confidently resolved. The CDR3 loop reads CASSFGRSSYEQYF. The nucleotide sequence reads as follows: TGTGCCAGCAGTTTCGGTCGGAGCTCCTACGAGCAGTACTTC.